The T cell receptor beta chain under discussion was sequenced for a study of blood T cells in healthy people across ages. The germline gives CDR1 MDHEN, CDR2 SYDVKM. The V segment lost 2 bases and the J segment 4 bases; nucleotides outside the gene matches: 7. The CDR3 runs 16 residues. Together with a sample-barcoded 5' primer, a J-beta primer mix was included in a second PCR lasting roughly 6 to 12 cycles. From the 5' RACE reads, TCRdb called clonotypes with MiXCR, one entry per CDR3 protein. The table records roughly 1.5 million distinct CDR3 sequences, less than 45% of them present only once. The origin of this receptor is a woman aged 18-29 years in good health. V is TRBV28 and J is TRBJ2-7, with 11 positions matching TRBD2. The sequencing input was blood. CDR3 amino acids: CASSLRLAGGEYEQYF. DNA of the CDR3: TGTGCCAGCAGTTTACGGCTAGCGGGAGGAGAGTACGAGCAGTACTTC. The variable domain in full, with the rest retrieved from reference TRBV28 and TRBJ2-7, is DVKVTQSSRYLVKRTGEKVFLECVQDMDHENMFWYRQDPGLGLRLIYFSYDVKMKEKGDIPEGYSVSREKKERFSLILESASTNQTSMYLCASSLRLAGGEYEQYFGPGTRLTVT.